This T cell receptor beta chain was captured by sequencing in a study of radiotherapy plus CTLA-4 blockade in lung cancer. Repertoires were generated with immunoSEQ multiplex PCR, while TCRdb's copy carries only in-frame clones and drops some. This sample yields around 59,000 clones, of which around 80% are seen a single time; almost 4% belongs to the top ten. This clone turned up a few times. Germline V lookup: CDR1 LNHDA, CDR2 SQIVND (reference sequence). The V gene end was trimmed by 5 bases and the J gene end by 4 bases; junction bases not matched to a gene: 8. The CDR3 consists of 14 residues. The sequenced sample was peripheral blood, obtained from a patient treated with radiotherapy plus ipilimumab. The chain couples TRBV19 to TRBJ2-7; TRBD2 aligns across 7 bases. This sequence was found in a human donor with non-small cell lung cancer who had a partial response to radiotherapy plus ipilimumab. The CDR3: CASSPTQGLYEQYF. The CDR3 region has the DNA TGTGCCAGTAGTCCAACCCAGGGACTATACGAGCAGTACTTC. The whole variable domain, filled in from reference TRBV19 and TRBJ2-7, reads DGGITQSPKYLFRKEGQNVTLSCEQNLNHDAMYWYRQDPGQGLRLIYYSQIVNDFQKGDIAEGYSVSREKKESFPLTVTSAQKNPTAFYLCASSPTQGLYEQYFGPGTRLTVT.